This TCR beta chain was recovered during a study of T cell responses to AZD1222 COVID-19 vaccine. Study-level findings and limits: As reported, nearly half of all spike-specific TCRs target variant regions that are unmutated. With dominance at 160-218 and 743-854, vaccine-associated CD4 TCRs spanned spike. Seropositivity was recorded at baseline in only a handful of AZD1222 recipients.

Some clones are missing from TCRdb's copy, which holds only in-frame ones; the method was immunoSEQ multiplex PCR. The sample contains 140,000 to 150,000 clones, 82% of which appear only once. V was pared by 5 bases and J by 7 bases, with 21 bases between. This CDR3 comprises 16 residues. Germline V gives CDR1 KGHSH, CDR2 LQKENI. A note on this clone: The target antigen is unknown.

The sequencing here drew on peripheral blood, taken on day 0 of MenACWY control vaccination. The rearrangement links TRBV18 to TRBJ1-5, with D possibly TRBD1 on 5 matching bases. The source of this sequence is an adult in good health. The CDR3 loop reads CASSSREGRNGQPQHF. The CDR3 DNA reads as TGTGCCAGCTCATCCAGGGAAGGACGAAATGGGCAGCCCCAGCATTTT.